The clone carrying this T cell receptor beta chain has only a few counts. From RNA transcripts, TCR beta CDR3 regions were amplified. Primed by the HTBI set, a first-round RT-PCR was run on the TCR CDR3. TCRdb independently ran MiXCR on the multiplex PCR reads; one entry per CDR3 protein. Of nearly 600,000 distinct CDR3 sequences listed, approximately 14% are singletons. The sample originates from a study of T cells in Graves' hyperthyroidism and ophthalmopathy. The authors obtained PBMCs from 10 ml of fresh peripheral blood. Trimming at V came to 8 bases and at J to 0 bases, leaving 6 bases not matched to a gene. Germline V gene sequence: CDR1 ENHRY, CDR2 SYGVKD. The CDR3 totals 16 residues.

The sequence was collected from a woman between 18 and 29 years old with Graves' ophthalmopathy. V and J are TRBV10-3 and TRBJ2-6, with 8 bases identical to TRBD1. Input material: blood. The CDR3 nucleotides are TGTGCCATCCGCGGGACAGGAGCCTCTGGGGCCAACGTCCTGACTTTC. This encodes CAIRGTGASGANVLTF.